This paragraph covers one TCR beta chain sequence. The source of the sample is a study of T cell responses to AZD1222 COVID-19 vaccine. Measured with immunoSEQ multiplex PCR; TCRdb has only the in-frame clones, and not every one. The sample carries some 150,000 clones, roughly 90% recorded once. This receptor was identified in an adult who received the AZD1222 COVID-19 vaccine. Source: peripheral blood, taken 28 days after the second AZD1222 dose.

The CDR3 loop reads CAWEGARQSPYGYTF. The DNA of the CDR3 is TGTGCCTGGGAAGGGGCCAGACAGTCCCCCTATGGCTACACCTTC. V usage is TRBV30 and J usage is TRBJ1-2, with D maybe TRBD1 (5 bases). The CDR3 is 15 amino acids. V lost 5 bases and J lost 4, with 20 bases in between. The germline V gene has CDR1 GTSNPN and CDR2 SVGIG (reference sequence). The complete variable domain, with remaining parts taken from reference TRBV30 and TRBJ1-2, reads SQTIHQWPATLVQPVGSPLSLECTVEGTSNPNLYWYRQAAGRGLQLLFYSVGIGQISSEVPQNLSASRPQDRQFILSSKKLLLSDSGFYLCAWEGARQSPYGYTFGSGTRLTVV.